A single sample is the source of the 20 T cell receptor beta chains below, sequenced in a study of low-dose radiotherapy and immunotherapy resistance in tumors. Alpha- and beta-chain coverage of first-strand cDNA came from TRAV- and TRBV-specific primers. TCRs underwent 20 PCR cycles of amplification with a constant-region primer and V-primer adapter. TCRdb analysed the reads with MiXCR anew, one entry per CDR3 protein. The data hold roughly 100,000 distinct CDR3 sequences, with 20% to 25% observed a single time. Time point noted: after trial treatment. The treatment: LDRT plus nivolumab, ipilimumab, low-dose cyclophosphamide and aspirin (RACIN trial). Sample: PBMCs, taken after low-dose radiotherapy plus immunotherapy. The origin of the receptors is a female donor with ovarian cancer.

The rearrangement links TRBV28 to TRBJ1-1; D might be TRBD1 (5 bases). V was trimmed by 7 bases and J by 6 bases, leaving 9 bases between them. Per germline, CDR1 MDHEN and CDR2 SYDVKM. CDR3 length: 11 amino acids. In nucleotides, the CDR3 is TGTGCCAGCAAACGAGGGGCTGAAGCTTTCTTT. It specifies CASKRGAEAFF.

This clonotype was seen ten or more times. The chain joins TRBV6-8 to TRBJ2-2; either TRBD1 or TRBD2 may fit D (5 bases each). V dropped 5 bases and J dropped 2 bases, with 12 bases sitting between them. CDR3 length: 15 amino acids. Germline loops: CDR1 MNHGY, CDR2 SAAAGT. As DNA, the CDR3 is TGTGCCAGCAGTGAAGACGGGGCCAACACCGGGGAGCTGTTTTTT. It specifies CASSEDGANTGELFF.

Many counts were recorded for this clonotype. This chain joins TRBV28 and TRBJ1-1; the D gene is possibly TRBD1 (5 bases). The V end lost 2 bases, the J end lost 3 bases, and 7 bases lay between the germline ends. Germline CDR1 MDHEN, CDR2 SYDVKM. The CDR3 is 13 residues long. The CDR3 protein is CASSLPQDTEAFF. The CDR3 DNA follows: TGTGCCAGCAGTTTACCACAGGACACTGAAGCTTTCTTT.

Many counts were recorded for this clonotype. The J gene is TRBJ2-1, the V gene TRBV12-3 or TRBV12-4; 7 bases fit TRBD2. The CDR3 contains 15 residues. Trimming cost V 3 bases and J 9 bases; bases outside gene matches: 11. The CDR3 DNA follows: TGTGCCAGCAGTTTGACCGCGGGAGTAACGGGTGAGCAGTTCTTC. Amino acid sequence: CASSLTAGVTGEQFF.

This chain joins TRBV7-2 and TRBJ1-5; D perhaps matches TRBD1 (5 bases). Trimming removed 3 bases from V and 5 bases from J, with 17 bases in between. The CDR3 extends over 16 amino acids. The V gene's germline CDR1 is SGHTA and CDR2 FQGNSA. In nucleotides, the CDR3 is TGTGCCAGCAGCTTGAGGGACGGTCCCCATGATCAGCCCCAGCATTTT. Translated, it gives CASSLRDGPHDQPQHF.

The sample holds many counts of this clonotype. This chain uses TRBV6-5 with TRBJ1-5; D might be TRBD1 (5 bases). The germline V and J ends were trimmed by 4 bases and 7 bases, with 11 bases remaining between them. The CDR3 is made up of 13 amino acids. Germline CDR1 is MNHEY and CDR2 is SVGAGI. The CDR3 DNA is TGTGCCAGCAGTTCGGGGGTCCGACAGCCCCAGCATTTT. Translated, it gives CASSSGVRQPQHF.

This clonotype was counted ten times or more. The chain employs TRBV20-1 and TRBJ2-1; TRBD2 aligns across 15 bases. Germline V gives CDR1 DFQATT, CDR2 SNEGSKA (reference sequence). V lost 4 bases, J lost 9 bases, and 4 bases stayed unmatched. The CDR3 spans 14 residues. The CDR3 DNA follows: TGCAGTGCTAAAAGGACTAGCGGGGGGGCTGAGCAGTTCTTC. Its protein product is CSAKRTSGGAEQFF.

There are many counts of this clonotype. This chain connects TRBV7-9 to TRBJ2-3, with D uncertain. Germline-derived CDR1 and CDR2 are SEHNR and FQNEAQ (reference sequence). The length of the CDR3 is 16 residues. Trimming pared 2 bases from V and 3 bases from J, leaving 15 bases between. The CDR3 region is CASSLRDGGDTDTQYF. The CDR3 DNA follows: TGTGCCAGCAGCTTACGAGATGGTGGCGATACAGATACGCAGTATTTT. Full variable domain (missing parts from reference TRBV7-9 and TRBJ2-3): DTGVSQNPRHKITKRGQNVTFRCDPISEHNRLYWYRQTLGQGPEFLTYFQNEAQLEKSRLLSDRFSAERPKGSFSTLEIQRTEQGDSAMYLCASSLRDGGDTDTQYFGPGTRLTVL.

This clonotype has at least ten counts. The V call is TRBV4-3, the J call TRBJ2-1, with D hard to call. CDR1 LGHNA and CDR2 YSLEER come from the germline V gene. The length of the CDR3 is 14 residues. The V end lost 4 bases, the J end lost 8 bases, and 15 bases lay between the germline ends. The CDR3 sequence: CASSLEGRWDEQFF. In nucleotides, the CDR3 is TGCGCCAGCAGCCTCGAAGGGCGGTGGGATGAGCAGTTCTTC.

About this clonotype: A far larger clone is off by one base, so a read error is likely. The J gene is TRBJ1-5, the V gene TRBV7-9; 9 positions agree with TRBD1. From germline, CDR1 is SEHNR and CDR2 FQNEAQ (reference sequence). The CDR3 covers 16 residues. The CDR3 region is CVSSIGTGRGNQPQHF. In DNA form, the CDR3 reads TGTGTCAGCAGCATAGGGACAGGGCGGGGAAATCAGCCCCAGCATTTT. Variable domain in full (rest from reference TRBV7-9 and TRBJ1-5): DTGVSQNPRHKITKRGQNVTFRCDPISEHNRLYWYRQTLGQGPEFLTYFQNEAQLEKSRLLSDRFSAERPKGSFSTLEIQRTEQGDSAMYLCVSSIGTGRGNQPQHFGDGTRLSIL.

This clonotype appeared many times. The chain couples TRBV28 to TRBJ2-7; possibly TRBD2 for D (7 bases). Trimming took 6 bases from V and 6 from J, leaving 18 bases between them. In germline, CDR1 is MDHEN, CDR2 SYDVKM. The CDR3 covers 14 residues. CDR3 nucleotides: TGTGCCAGCAGCCCGGAGAGGGGGGGCTCCGAGCAGTACTTC. It translates to CASSPERGGSEQYF.

The sample holds many counts of this clonotype. V and J are TRBV18 and TRBJ2-1; possibly TRBD1 for D (6 bases). V lost 1 base and J lost 0, with 13 bases in between. The CDR3 totals 17 residues. The V gene's germline CDR1 is KGHSH and CDR2 LQKENI. CDR3 protein: CASSPRPGEGSYNEQFF. In DNA, the CDR3 is TGTGCCAGCTCACCACGCCCAGGGGAAGGCTCCTACAATGAGCAGTTCTTC.

This clonotype turned up a few times. The chain is built from TRBV18 and TRBJ2-7; 9 nucleotides line up with TRBD1. Germline CDR1 KGHSH, CDR2 LQKENI. This CDR3 spans 15 amino acids. J gave up 3 bases and V 4 bases, and 7 bases lay outside the gene matches. The CDR3 DNA follows: TGTGCCAGCTCACTTGTTCCGGGACAGGGCTACGAGCAGTACTTC. Translation gives CASSLVPGQGYEQYF.

Comment on this clonotype: A read error is likely here: a far larger clone is one base away. V usage is TRBV5-1 and J usage is TRBJ2-7; 11 nucleotides agree with TRBD2. The V and J ends lost 2 bases and 7 bases, in that order; junction bases with no gene match: 8. The germline V gene has CDR1 SGHRS and CDR2 YFSETQ. The CDR3 extends over 15 amino acids. The DNA for the CDR3 is TGCGCCAGCAGCTTTAGCGGGAGGGGTCACGCTGAGCAGTACTTC. Translated: CASSFSGRGHAEQYF. The full variable domain, rest sourced from reference TRBV5-1 and TRBJ2-7, is KAGVTQTPRYLIKTRGQQVTLSCSPISGHRSVSWYQQTPGQGLQFLFEYFSETQRNKGNFPGRFSGRQFSNSRSEMNVSTLELGDSALYLCASSFSGRGHAEQYFGPGTRLTVT.

This clonotype has at least ten counts. The gene calls are TRBV20-1 and TRBJ1-4; no reliable D call. The CDR3 has 18 amino acids. Trimming took 0 bases from V and 3 from J, leaving 20 bases between them. CDR1 DFQATT and CDR2 SNEGSKA come from the germline V gene (reference sequence). The CDR3 region is CSARDLYSGSGANEKLFF. The CDR3 DNA is TGCAGTGCTAGAGATCTCTATTCCGGGTCCGGGGCTAATGAAAAACTGTTTTTT.

This clonotype was counted ten times or more. The chain joins TRBV19 to TRBJ1-3; D not resolved. Germline CDR1 reads LNHDA; CDR2 reads SQIVND (reference sequence). This CDR3 is 15 amino acids long. Trimming stripped 1 base from V and 0 bases from J, with 7 bases between. The CDR3 nucleotides are TGTGCCAGTAGTATAGGACGGCACTCTGGAAACACCATATATTTT. Its translation is CASSIGRHSGNTIYF.

This clonotype was counted ten times or more. This rearrangement joins TRBV2 to TRBJ2-7; TRBD1 aligns across 9 bases. CDR1 SNHLY and CDR2 FYNNEI come from the germline V gene. CDR3 size: 13 residues. The trim removed 7 bases at V and 6 bases at J, leaving 7 bases unmatched. The CDR3 is CASKGTGFPEQYF. DNA of the CDR3: TGTGCCAGCAAGGGGACAGGGTTTCCCGAGCAGTACTTC. Combining the CDR3 with reference TRBV2 and TRBJ2-7 gives the whole variable domain EPEVTQTPSHQVTQMGQEVILRCVPISNHLYFYWYRQILGQKVEFLVSFYNNEISEKSEIFDDQFSVERPDGSNFTLKIRSTKLEDSAMYFCASKGTGFPEQYFGPGTRLTVT.

This clonotype was seen a few times. V gene TRBV6-2 or TRBV6-3 combines with J gene TRBJ2-2; D remains unclear. There are 14 residues in the CDR3. Trimming stripped 6 bases from V and 1 base from J, with 9 bases between. The germline V gene encodes CDR1 MNHEY and CDR2 SVGEGT. The CDR3 loop is CASSPFVNTGELFF. The DNA for the CDR3 is TGTGCCAGCAGCCCCTTCGTGAACACCGGGGAGCTGTTTTTT.

In this sample, this clonotype turned up many times. The chain recombines TRBV25-1 with TRBJ2-7; 7 bases agree with TRBD1. With V trimmed by 7 bases and J by 3 bases, 15 bases remained unmatched. CDR3 size: 16 residues. Per the germline V gene, CDR1 is MGHDK and CDR2 is SYGVNS. This CDR3 reads CASTYLRGPPLYEQYF. CDR3 nucleotides: TGTGCCAGCACTTACCTTAGGGGGCCCCCCCTCTACGAGCAGTACTTC.

This clonotype was recorded at least ten times. The chain couples TRBV5-1 to TRBJ1-5; D may be TRBD1 (5 bases). Trimming shortened V by 6 bases and J by 2 bases, and 15 bases separated the two germline ends. The germline V gene encodes CDR1 SGHRS and CDR2 YFSETQ. The CDR3 loop spans 15 amino acids. The CDR3 sequence is CASKPGLGGNQPQHF. CDR3 nucleotide sequence: TGCGCCAGCAAACCGGGACTTGGGGGCAATCAGCCCCAGCATTTT.